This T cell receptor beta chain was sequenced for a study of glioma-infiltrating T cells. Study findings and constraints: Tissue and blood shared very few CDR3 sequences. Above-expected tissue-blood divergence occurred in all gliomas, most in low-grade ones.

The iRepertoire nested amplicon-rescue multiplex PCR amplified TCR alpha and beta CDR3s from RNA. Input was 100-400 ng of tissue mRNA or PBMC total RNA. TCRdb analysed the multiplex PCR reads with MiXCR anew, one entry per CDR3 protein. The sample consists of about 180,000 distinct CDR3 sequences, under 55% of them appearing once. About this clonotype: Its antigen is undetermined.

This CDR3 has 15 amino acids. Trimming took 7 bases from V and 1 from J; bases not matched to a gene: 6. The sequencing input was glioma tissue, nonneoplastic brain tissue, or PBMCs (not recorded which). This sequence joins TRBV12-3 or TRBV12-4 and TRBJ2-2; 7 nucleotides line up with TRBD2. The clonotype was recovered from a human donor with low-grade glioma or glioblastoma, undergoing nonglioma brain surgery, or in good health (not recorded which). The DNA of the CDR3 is TGTGCCAGCACTGCGGGGGATTGGAACACCGGGGAGCTGTTTTTT. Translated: CASTAGDWNTGELFF.